This record covers a single T cell receptor beta chain. At least ten counts were recorded for this clonotype. The antigen it binds to is not known. No clone much larger than this one lies a single base away; base qualities are absent. TCR beta CDR3 regions were amplified from RNA transcripts. For the first round of RT-PCR on the TCR CDR3, the HTBI primer set was used together with the Qiagen OneStep RT-PCR kit. Libraries were constructed in a second round of multiplex PCR, after which size selection and purification were performed. The libraries were sequenced on an Illumina HiSeq2000 using paired-end 100 bp reads. For the original study's pipeline: SOAPnuke was used to process the raw data, with reads discarded if the reads contained adapters or uncalled bases, had a mean Phred below 15, or lacked an exact constant-primer or identifier match. COPE v1.2.5 was used to merge the high-quality paired reads, and each unique nucleotide sequence was defined as a clonotype. Clonotypes were aligned to IMGT TRBV, TRBD and TRBJ reference segments using MiTCR v1.1. Analysis was restricted to V-J combinations with a frequency above 0.0001, which covered about 99% of repertoires. A TCS score was defined as the ratio between F50 (clonal expansion) and ExV (chaos), using BLOSUM62-based TCRdist between CDR3 peptides within each V-J. Welch's t-statistics and random forest reduced around 550 V-J features to 13, which were used in a naive Bayes classifier (R e1071). TCRdb reanalyzed the raw reads on its own, using fastp at Q25 for trimming and MiXCR for clone calling, and kept in-frame beta chains. Every CDR3 protein is listed once, alongside the most common genes and DNA of its rows. The V and J calls reflect TCRdb's pipeline rather than the authors' work. The sample yields some 340,000 distinct CDR3 sequences; roughly 13% were counted once. The ten largest clones take up approximately 35% of the sample.

This sample was taken from a study of T cells in Graves' hyperthyroidism and ophthalmopathy (dated by TCRdb to about 2019). Notes on the research overall: Peripheral blood was sampled at the time of initial diagnosis, prior to any treatment. TCR V-J signatures able to tell the groups apart were searched for in a discovery cohort of around 95 patients, of whom around 43 had Graves' ophthalmopathy and roughly 59 had stable Graves' hyperthyroidism. Prospective prediction of ophthalmopathy was tested in an independent validation cohort consisting of roughly 19 hyperthyroidism patients and 15 or so patients who later progressed to ophthalmopathy. The roughly 94 discovery patients were randomly split 7:3 into training and test sets. The study also compared thyroid tissue and blood T-cell repertoires from more than five Graves' hyperthyroidism patients. After blood sampling, hyperthyroidism patients were treated with methimazole at a starting dose of 30 mg daily, and ophthalmopathy patients were treated with high-dose intravenous methylprednisolone. The paper describes TCR Vbeta CDR3 sequencing of 130 to 150 peripheral blood samples, made up of roughly 45 ophthalmopathy patients, 70 to 75 hyperthyroidism patients and roughly 17 progressor patients. Overall results and qualifications from the work: Sample size was not statistically predetermined, and blinding of investigators to group allocation was not performed. Most expanded thyroid clonotypes (frequency above 0.001) were also detected in blood, suggesting blood repertoires may reflect thyroid immune responses. In cross-validation, a model built on a 13 V-J signature told ophthalmopathy apart from stable hyperthyroidism with 85% to 90% sensitivity and approximately 84% specificity, and in testing the same model reached 80%/75%. In validation, the model predicted progression to ophthalmopathy a median of about 6.8 months before onset, with about 67% sensitivity and more than 72% specificity.

In the ophthalmopathy patients, disease was moderately to severely active, with a Clinical Activity Score of 3 or more, a NOSPECS grade of 4 or more, and a duration of less than 3 months. Patients with uncontrolled infections, other autoimmune diseases, pregnancy or lactation were excluded. Diagnoses were based on clinical symptoms, serum thyroxine and TRAb, thyroid ultrasound and orbital computed tomography. PBMCs were separated from 8 to 10 ml of fresh peripheral blood using Ficoll-Paque density gradient centrifugation. Total RNA was extracted with Trizol reagent, and quality was checked on an Agilent 2100 Bioanalyzer. Including the terminal cysteine and phenylalanine, the CDR3 comprises 13 residues. Left in the record is the CDR3 DNA by itself, 39 bases read in frame from the first base. V lost 11 bases and J lost 4 bases, and the count of bases not matched to a germline gene is 3. The germline V gene provides CDR1 KGHDR and CDR2 SFDVKD.

Input material: blood. The chain is assembled from TRBV24-1 and TRBJ2-2, with 10 bases aligning to TRBD1. This clonotype originated in a woman aged 40 to 50 with Graves' ophthalmopathy. The DNA is as follows: TGTGCCAGCAGGACAGGGGGCACCGGGGAGCTGTTTTTT. Its protein is CASRTGGTGELFF.